These 14 T cell receptor beta chains were sequenced from one sample in a study of blood T cell repertoires in COVID-19. TCRdb keeps only in-frame clones here, not all; method: immunoSEQ multiplex PCR. The sample includes roughly 74,000 clones, more than 85% of them seen just once. Sequencing was performed on PBMCs or T cells enriched from blood (not recorded which). The origin of the receptors is a woman aged 45-65 years with acute COVID-19.

The V and J genes are TRBV3-1 (or the pseudogene TRBV3-2) and TRBJ1-1; 7 nucleotides line up with TRBD1. In germline, CDR1 is LGHDT, CDR2 YNNKEL (reference sequence). J gave up 4 bases and V 2 bases, and 16 bases lay outside the gene matches. The CDR3 is 18 residues long. The CDR3 nucleotides are TGTGCCAGCAGCCAAAGGGACAGCTCCGCCGGGGGTAGCACTGAAGCTTTCTTT. Amino acids: CASSQRDSSAGGSTEAFF.

This chain links TRBV30 with TRBJ1-5; maybe TRBD1 (6 bases). The CDR3 has 15 amino acids. The germline CDR1 and CDR2 sequences are GTSNPN and SVGIG (reference sequence). Trimming left V 5 bases short and J 4 bases short, with 18 bases between. CDR3 loop: CAWGGRGSGNQPQHF. DNA of the CDR3: TGTGCCTGGGGGGGCAGGGGCAGTGGAAATCAGCCCCAGCATTTT.

The chain links TRBV27 to TRBJ2-1; D is uncertain. V was trimmed by 2 bases and J by 1 base, leaving 6 bases between them. The CDR3 contains 14 residues. Looked up from germline, CDR1 is MNHEY and CDR2 is SMNVEV (reference sequence). For the CDR3, the DNA is TGTGCCAGCAGTTTAACTTTATCCTACAATGAGCAGTTCTTC. It is translated as CASSLTLSYNEQFF.

The rearrangement joins TRBV28 to TRBJ2-2, with TRBD1 identical over 7 bases. CDR1 MDHEN and CDR2 SYDVKM come from the germline V gene. This CDR3 has 14 residues. Germline trimming cut 6 bases from V and 6 bases from J; bases unmatched to any gene: 7. CDR3 bases: TGTGCCAGCAGGTGGACAGGTCTGGCCGGGGAGCTGTTTTTT. This sequence encodes CASRWTGLAGELFF.

The chain is built from TRBV4-2 and TRBJ1-4; tentative D call: TRBD1 (5 bases). The CDR3 is 16 residues long. The V end was cut by 0 bases, the J end by 7 bases, with 15 bases between. CDR1 and CDR2 from the germline V gene are LGHNA and YNFKEQ. The CDR3 region has the DNA TGTGCCAGCAGCCAAGATAGGCGCAGGGTCACTGAAAAACTGTTTTTT. The encoded protein is CASSQDRRRVTEKLFF.

CDR3 in amino acids: CASSLGTGGYNEQFF. DNA of the CDR3: TGTGCCAGCAGCTTGGGTACAGGGGGCTATAATGAGCAGTTCTTC. This chain uses TRBV5-4 with TRBJ2-1; 9 bases are shared with TRBD1. The CDR3 consists of 15 residues. Unmatched junction bases numbered 5, after V lost 0 bases and J lost 7 bases. Germline V lookup: CDR1 SGHNT, CDR2 YYREEE (reference sequence).

The gene calls are TRBV6-6 and TRBJ1-2; no firm D call. Germline V gives CDR1 MNHNY, CDR2 SVGAGI (reference sequence). The CDR3 is made up of 16 amino acids. V was clipped by 6 bases and J by 0 bases, with 17 bases between them. CDR3: CASSREWAGPNYGYTF. The CDR3 DNA is TGTGCCAGCAGCCGAGAATGGGCGGGTCCTAACTATGGCTACACCTTC.

The V gene is TRBV5-4, the J gene TRBJ1-2, with 9 bases that match TRBD1. Germline V lookup: CDR1 SGHNT, CDR2 YYREEE (reference sequence). V was clipped by 4 bases and J by 3 bases; unmatched bases: 7. This CDR3 has 15 residues. Here the CDR3 reads CASSLQDRGYYGYTF. The CDR3 coding sequence is TGTGCCAGCAGCCTGCAGGACAGGGGATACTATGGCTACACCTTC.

The chain employs TRBV5-1 and TRBJ2-1; D may be TRBD2 (6 bases). Germline V gene data show CDR1 as SGHRS and CDR2 as YFSETQ. The CDR3 sequence is 12 residues long. Trimming left V 0 bases short and J 15 bases short, with 13 bases between. Written as DNA, the CDR3 is TGCGCCAGCAGCTTGGATCCGGGAGTCCGGTTCTTC. It translates to CASSLDPGVRFF.

This chain joins TRBV5-6 and TRBJ2-3; 12 bases agree with TRBD2. The CDR3 extends over 17 amino acids. The junction had 10 bases not matched to a gene; V was cut back by 4 bases and J by 4 bases. Looked up from germline, CDR1 is SGHDT and CDR2 is YYEEEE. CDR3 nucleotides: TGTGCCAGCAGCAAACGACTAGCGGGAGTTTCGTCAGATACGCAGTATTTT. It translates to CASSKRLAGVSSDTQYF. Full variable domain (missing parts from reference TRBV5-6 and TRBJ2-3): DAGVTQSPTHLIKTRGQQVTLRCSPKSGHDTVSWYQQALGQGPQFIFQYYEEEERQRGNFPDRFSGHQFPNYSSELNVNALLLGDSALYLCASSKRLAGVSSDTQYFGPGTRLTVL.

V usage is TRBV6-5 and J usage is TRBJ2-5, with 7 bases lining up with TRBD2. V was pared by 5 bases and J by 3 bases, with 3 bases of the junction left unmatched. Germline V lookup: CDR1 MNHEY, CDR2 SVGAGI. There are 13 residues in the CDR3. As DNA, the CDR3 is TGTGCCAGCAGTCTCCGGGGGGAAGAGACCCAGTACTTC. It yields the protein CASSLRGEETQYF.

The chain carries TRBV20-1 and TRBJ2-7, with D unclear. This CDR3 contains 11 residues. CDR1 and CDR2 (germline): DFQATT, SNEGSKA (reference sequence). V lost 6 bases to trimming and J lost 9 bases, with 15 bases between them. This chain's CDR3 is CSARSGAGQYF. CDR3 DNA: TGCAGTGCGCGAAGTGGTGCCGGGCAGTACTTC.

This CDR3 reads CASSDSTGGTYNEQFF. Written as DNA, the CDR3 is TGTGCCAGCAGCGATAGTACAGGGGGCACATACAATGAGCAGTTCTTC. The chain employs TRBV3-1 (or the pseudogene TRBV3-2) and TRBJ2-1; 9 bases fit TRBD1. With 5 bases clipped from V and 4 bases from J, the junction kept 9 bases outside the gene matches. The germline V gene encodes CDR1 LGHDT and CDR2 YNNKEL (reference sequence). CDR3 length equals 16 residues.

The gene calls are TRBV30 and TRBJ1-5; 7 nucleotides match TRBD1. J was trimmed by 4 bases and V by 3 bases; bases with no gene match: 3. Germline V gene data show CDR1 as GTSNPN and CDR2 as SVGIG (reference sequence). The CDR3 is made up of 13 amino acids. CDR3 coding DNA: TGTGCCTGGAGCGGGGGACAGAATCAGCCCCAGCATTTT. Protein sequence: CAWSGGQNQPQHF.